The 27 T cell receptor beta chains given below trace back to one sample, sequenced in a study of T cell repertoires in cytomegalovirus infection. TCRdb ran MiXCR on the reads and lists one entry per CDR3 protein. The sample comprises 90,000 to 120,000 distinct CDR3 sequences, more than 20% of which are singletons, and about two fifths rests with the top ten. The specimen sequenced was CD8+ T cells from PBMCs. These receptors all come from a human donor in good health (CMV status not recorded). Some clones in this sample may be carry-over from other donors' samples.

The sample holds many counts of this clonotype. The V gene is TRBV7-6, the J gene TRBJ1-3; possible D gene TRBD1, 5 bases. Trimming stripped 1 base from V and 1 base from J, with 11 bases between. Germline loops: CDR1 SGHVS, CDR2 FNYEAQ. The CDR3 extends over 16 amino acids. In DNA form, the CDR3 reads TGTGCCAGCAGCTTAGAGGGACCTTTTTCTGGAAACACCATATATTTT. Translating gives CASSLEGPFSGNTIYF. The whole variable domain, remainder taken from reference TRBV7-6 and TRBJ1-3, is GAGVSQSPRYKVTKRGQDVALRCDPISGHVSLYWYRQALGQGPEFLTYFNYEAQQDKSGLPNDRFSAERPEGSISTLTIQRTEQRDSAMYRCASSLEGPFSGNTIYFGEGSWLTVV.

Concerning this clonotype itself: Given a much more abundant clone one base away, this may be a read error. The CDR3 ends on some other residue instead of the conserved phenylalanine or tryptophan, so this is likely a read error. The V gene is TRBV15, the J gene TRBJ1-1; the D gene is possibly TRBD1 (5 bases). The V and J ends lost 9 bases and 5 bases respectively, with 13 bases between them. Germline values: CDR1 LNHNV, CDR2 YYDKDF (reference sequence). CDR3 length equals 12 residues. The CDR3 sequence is CATGATRTEAFV. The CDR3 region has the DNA TGTGCCACAGGGGCTACGAGGACTGAAGCTTTCGTT.

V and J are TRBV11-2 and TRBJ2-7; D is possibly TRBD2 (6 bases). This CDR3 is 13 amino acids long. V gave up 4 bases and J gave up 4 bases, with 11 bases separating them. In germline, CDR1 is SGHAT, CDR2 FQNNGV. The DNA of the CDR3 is TGTGCCAGCAGCTACCAGGAGGGATACGAGCAGTACTTC. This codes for CASSYQEGYEQYF.

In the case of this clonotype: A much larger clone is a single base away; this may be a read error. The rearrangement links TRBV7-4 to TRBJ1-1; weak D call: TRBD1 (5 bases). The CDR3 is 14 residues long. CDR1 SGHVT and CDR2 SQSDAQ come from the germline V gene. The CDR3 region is CAGSLDQGNTEAFF. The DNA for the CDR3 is TGTGCCGGCAGCTTAGACCAGGGGAACACTGAAGCTTTCTTT.

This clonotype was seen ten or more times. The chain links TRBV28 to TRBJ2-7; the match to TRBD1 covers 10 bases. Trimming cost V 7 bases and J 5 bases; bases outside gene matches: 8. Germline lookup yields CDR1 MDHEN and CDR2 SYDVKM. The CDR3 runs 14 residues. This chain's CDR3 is CASTLGTGEDEQYF. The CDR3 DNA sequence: TGTGCCAGCACCTTGGGGACAGGGGAAGACGAGCAGTACTTC.

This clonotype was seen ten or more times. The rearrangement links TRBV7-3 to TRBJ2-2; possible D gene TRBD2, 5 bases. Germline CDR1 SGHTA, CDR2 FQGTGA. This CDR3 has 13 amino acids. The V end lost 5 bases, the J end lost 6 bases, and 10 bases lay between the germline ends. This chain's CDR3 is CASSPLEAGELFF. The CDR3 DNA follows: TGTGCCAGCAGCCCATTGGAGGCCGGGGAGCTGTTTTTT.

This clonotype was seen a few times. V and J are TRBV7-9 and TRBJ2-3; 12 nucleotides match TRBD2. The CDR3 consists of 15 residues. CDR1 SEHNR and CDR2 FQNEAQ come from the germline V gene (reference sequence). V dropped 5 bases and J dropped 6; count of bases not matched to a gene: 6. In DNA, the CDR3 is TGTGCCAGCAGCCTCACTAGCGGGGGGCATGATACGCAGTATTTT. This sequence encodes CASSLTSGGHDTQYF.

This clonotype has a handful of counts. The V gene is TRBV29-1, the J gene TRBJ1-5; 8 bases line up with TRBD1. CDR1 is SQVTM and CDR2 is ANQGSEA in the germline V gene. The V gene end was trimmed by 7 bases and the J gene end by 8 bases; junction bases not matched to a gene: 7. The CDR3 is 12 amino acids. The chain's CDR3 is CSARQGLEPQHF. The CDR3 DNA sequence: TGCAGCGCTCGACAGGGGTTGGAGCCCCAGCATTTT.

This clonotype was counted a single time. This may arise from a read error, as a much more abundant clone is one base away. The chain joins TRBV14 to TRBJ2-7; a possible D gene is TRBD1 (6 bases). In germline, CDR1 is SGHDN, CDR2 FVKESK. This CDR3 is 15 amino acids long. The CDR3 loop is CASSQLPQGAYERYF. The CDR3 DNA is TGTGCCAGCAGCCAACTACCACAGGGTGCGTACGAGCGGTACTTC.

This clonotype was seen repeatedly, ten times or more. CDR3 coding DNA: TGTGCCAGCAGCGTCGACAGGATGAACACTGAAGCTTTCTTT. This translates into CASSVDRMNTEAFF. The rearrangement joins TRBV7-2 to TRBJ1-1; possibly TRBD1 for D (6 bases). CDR1 SGHTA and CDR2 FQGNSA come from the germline V gene. The CDR3 covers 14 residues. Trimming cost V 5 bases and J 0 bases, with 10 bases left between them.

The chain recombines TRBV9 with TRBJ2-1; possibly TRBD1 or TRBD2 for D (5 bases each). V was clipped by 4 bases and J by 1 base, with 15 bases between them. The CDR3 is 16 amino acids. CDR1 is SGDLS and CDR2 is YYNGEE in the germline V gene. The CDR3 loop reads CASSPGAGGSYNEQFF. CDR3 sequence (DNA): TGTGCCAGCAGCCCCGGGGCGGGTGGATCCTACAATGAGCAGTTCTTC.

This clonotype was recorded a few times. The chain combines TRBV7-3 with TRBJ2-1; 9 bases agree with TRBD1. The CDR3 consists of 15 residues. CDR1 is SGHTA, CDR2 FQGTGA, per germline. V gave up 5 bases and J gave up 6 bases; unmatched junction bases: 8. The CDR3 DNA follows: TGTGCCAGCAGCCCCCCCGGGACAGGGATCAATGAGCAGTTCTTC. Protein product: CASSPPGTGINEQFF. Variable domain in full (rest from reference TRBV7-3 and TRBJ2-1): GAGVSQTPSNKVTEKGKYVELRCDPISGHTALYWYRQSLGQGPEFLIYFQGTGAADDSGLPNDRFFAVRPEGSVSTLKIQRTERGDSAVYLCASSPPGTGINEQFFGPGTRLTVL.

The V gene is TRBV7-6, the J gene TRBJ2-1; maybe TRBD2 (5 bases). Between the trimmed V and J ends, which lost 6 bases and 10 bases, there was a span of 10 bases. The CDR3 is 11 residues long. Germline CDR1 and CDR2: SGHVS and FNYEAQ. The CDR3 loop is CASRGGQEQFF. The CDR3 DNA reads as TGTGCCAGCAGAGGAGGTCAGGAGCAGTTCTTC.

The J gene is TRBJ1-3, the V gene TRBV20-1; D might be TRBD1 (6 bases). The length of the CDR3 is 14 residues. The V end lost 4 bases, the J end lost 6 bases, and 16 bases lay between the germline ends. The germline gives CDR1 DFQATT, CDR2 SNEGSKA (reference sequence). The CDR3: CSAKSMGGQNTIYF. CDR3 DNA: TGCAGTGCTAAGTCGATGGGGGGCCAAAACACCATATATTTT.

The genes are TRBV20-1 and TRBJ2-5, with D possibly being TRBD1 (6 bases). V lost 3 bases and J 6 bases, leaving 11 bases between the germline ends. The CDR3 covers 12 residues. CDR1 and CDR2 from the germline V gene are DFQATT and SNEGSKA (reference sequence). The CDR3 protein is CSASLGAKTQYF. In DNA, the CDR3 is TGCAGTGCTAGTCTGGGGGCGAAGACCCAGTACTTC.

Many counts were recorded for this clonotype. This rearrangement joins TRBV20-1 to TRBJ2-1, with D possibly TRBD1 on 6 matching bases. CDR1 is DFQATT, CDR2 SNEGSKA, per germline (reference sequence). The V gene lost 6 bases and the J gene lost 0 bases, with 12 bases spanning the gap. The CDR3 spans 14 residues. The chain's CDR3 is CSARDTSSYNEQFF. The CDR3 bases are TGCAGTGCGAGGGACACCTCCTCCTACAATGAGCAGTTCTTC.

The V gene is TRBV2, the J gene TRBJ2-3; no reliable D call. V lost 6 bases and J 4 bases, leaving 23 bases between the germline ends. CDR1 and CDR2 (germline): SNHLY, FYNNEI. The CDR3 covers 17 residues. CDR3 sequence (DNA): TGTGCCAGCAGCGGTCTTAGCTTGAAGGGCCCCCCAGATACGCAGTATTTT. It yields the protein CASSGLSLKGPPDTQYF.

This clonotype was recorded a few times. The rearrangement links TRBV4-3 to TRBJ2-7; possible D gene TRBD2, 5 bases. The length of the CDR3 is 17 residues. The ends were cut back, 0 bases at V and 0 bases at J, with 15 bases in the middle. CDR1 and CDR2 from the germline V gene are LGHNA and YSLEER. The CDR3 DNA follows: TGCGCCAGCAGCCAAGATCTAAGAGGGAGAATCTCCTACGAGCAGTACTTC. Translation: CASSQDLRGRISYEQYF.

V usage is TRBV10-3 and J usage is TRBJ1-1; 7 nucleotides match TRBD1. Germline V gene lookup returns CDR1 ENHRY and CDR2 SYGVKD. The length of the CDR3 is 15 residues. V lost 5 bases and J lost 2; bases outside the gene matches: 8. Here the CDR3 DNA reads TGTGCCATCAGTACACCCGGGACAGCTAACACTGAAGCTTTCTTT. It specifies CAISTPGTANTEAFF.

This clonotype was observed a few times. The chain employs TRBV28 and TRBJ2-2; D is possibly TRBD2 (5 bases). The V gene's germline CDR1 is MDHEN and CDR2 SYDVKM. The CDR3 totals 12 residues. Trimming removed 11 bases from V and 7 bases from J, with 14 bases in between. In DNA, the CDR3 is TGTGCCGCCCGAGGGATGAGCGGGGAGCTGTTTTTT. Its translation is CAARGMSGELFF.

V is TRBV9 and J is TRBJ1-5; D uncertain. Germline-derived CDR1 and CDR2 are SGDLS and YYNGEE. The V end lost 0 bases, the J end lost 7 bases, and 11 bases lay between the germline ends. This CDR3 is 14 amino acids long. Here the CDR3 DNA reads TGTGCCAGCAGCGTAGGTGGAGGGCCGCAGCCCCAGCATTTT. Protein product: CASSVGGGPQPQHF.

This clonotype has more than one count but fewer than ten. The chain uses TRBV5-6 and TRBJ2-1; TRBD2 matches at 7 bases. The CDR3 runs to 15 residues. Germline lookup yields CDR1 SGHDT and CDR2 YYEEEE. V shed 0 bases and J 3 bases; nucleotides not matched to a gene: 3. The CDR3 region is CASSLGWGGYNEQFF. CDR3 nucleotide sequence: TGTGCCAGCAGCTTGGGGTGGGGGGGCTACAATGAGCAGTTCTTC.

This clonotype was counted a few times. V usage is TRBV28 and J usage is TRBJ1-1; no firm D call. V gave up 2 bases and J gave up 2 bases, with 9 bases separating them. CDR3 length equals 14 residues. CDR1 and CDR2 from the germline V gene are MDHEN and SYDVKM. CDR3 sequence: CASSLQIFNTEAFF. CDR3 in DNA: TGTGCCAGCAGTTTACAGATTTTCAACACTGAAGCTTTCTTT.

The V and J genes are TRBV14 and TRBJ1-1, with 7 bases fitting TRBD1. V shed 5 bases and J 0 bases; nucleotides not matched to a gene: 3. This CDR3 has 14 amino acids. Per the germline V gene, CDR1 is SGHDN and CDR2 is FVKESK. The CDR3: CASSRQGLNTEAFF. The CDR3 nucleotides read TGTGCCAGCAGCAGACAGGGTCTGAACACTGAAGCTTTCTTT.

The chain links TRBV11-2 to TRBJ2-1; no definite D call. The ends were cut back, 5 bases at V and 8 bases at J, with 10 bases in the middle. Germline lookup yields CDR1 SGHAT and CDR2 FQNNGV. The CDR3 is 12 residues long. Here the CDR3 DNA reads TGTGCCAGCAGCCCTAGAGACTATGAGCAGTTCTTC. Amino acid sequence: CASSPRDYEQFF.

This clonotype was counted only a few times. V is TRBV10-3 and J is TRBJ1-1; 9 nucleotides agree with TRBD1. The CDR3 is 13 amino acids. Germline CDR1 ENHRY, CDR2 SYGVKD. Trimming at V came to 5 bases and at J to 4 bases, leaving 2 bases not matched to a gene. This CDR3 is CAISLDRGTEAFF. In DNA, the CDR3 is TGTGCCATCAGTCTGGACAGGGGCACTGAAGCTTTCTTT.

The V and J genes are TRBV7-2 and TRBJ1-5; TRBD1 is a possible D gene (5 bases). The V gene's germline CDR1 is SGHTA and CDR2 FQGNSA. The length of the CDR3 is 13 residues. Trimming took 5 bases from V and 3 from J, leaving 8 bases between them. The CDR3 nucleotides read TGTGCCAGCAGCCCAGGGTTCAATCAGCCCCAGCATTTT. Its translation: CASSPGFNQPQHF.